This TCR beta chain originates from a study of cytomegalovirus exposure and HLA in healthy donors. Germline CDR1 and CDR2: SGHRS and YFSETQ. V shed 2 bases and J 4 bases; nucleotides not matched to a gene: 5. The CDR3 is 14 residues long. The PCR used 60 Vbeta and 13 Jbeta primers. Using immunoSEQ multiplex PCR, the repertoire was profiled, and TCRdb retains in-frame clones only, with some absent. The sample records over 150,000 clones, 60% to 80% being singletons. The specimen sequenced was PBMCs. The chain combines TRBV5-1 with TRBJ1-1; 7 bases fit TRBD1. The TCR sequence derives from a man aged 55 to 70 in good health and CMV-seronegative. DNA for the CDR3: TGCGCCAGCAGCTTAGTACAGGGGAGCACTGAAGCTTTCTTT. Protein: CASSLVQGSTEAFF.